These 25 T cell receptor beta chains came from one sample sequenced in a study of CD8+ T cells in alopecia areata. Investigators isolated RNA and reverse transcribed it into cDNA to act as the sequencing template. Clones were sequenced by immunoSEQ multiplex PCR, and TCRdb holds only the in-frame ones, with some missing. The sample consists of 200,000 to 250,000 clones, roughly two fifths of them appearing once. Treatment reported: oral pan-JAK inhibitor, 5-10 mg twice daily. The sample in question was CD4+ T cells sorted from blood, obtained at approximately week 30, from a patient treated with tofacitinib. These receptors originate from a human donor with alopecia areata.

This clone was detected a few times. The chain couples TRBV30 to TRBJ2-5, with unresolved D. The CDR3 has 15 residues. Germline lookup yields CDR1 GTSNPN and CDR2 SVGIG (reference sequence). V lost 5 bases and J 0 bases, leaving 16 bases between the germline ends. In DNA, the CDR3 is TGTGCCTGGCGCAGATTCGGACGGGACCAAGAGACCCAGTACTTC. It translates to CAWRRFGRDQETQYF. The full variable domain, in which reference TRBV30 and TRBJ2-5 provide the parts outside the CDR3, is SQTIHQWPATLVQPVGSPLSLECTVEGTSNPNLYWYRQAAGRGLQLLFYSVGIGQISSEVPQNLSASRPQDRQFILSSKKLLLSDSGFYLCAWRRFGRDQETQYFGPGTRLLVL.

V and J are TRBV4-1 and TRBJ2-2; 9 bases agree with TRBD1. CDR1 is MGHRA, CDR2 YSYEKL, per germline. The J segment lost 5 bases and the V segment lost 0 bases, leaving 7 bases of the junction unmatched. The CDR3 is 17 residues long. The CDR3 is CASSQDTWDRETGELFF. CDR3 DNA: TGCGCCAGCAGCCAAGATACTTGGGACAGGGAAACCGGGGAGCTGTTTTTT.

The chain links TRBV6-5 to TRBJ1-5, with 9 bases identical to TRBD1. V lost 3 bases and J lost 3; bases outside the gene matches: 6. The germline gives CDR1 MNHEY, CDR2 SVGAGI. The CDR3 totals 16 residues. CDR3 protein: CASSYSRDRVNQPQHF. DNA for the CDR3: TGTGCCAGCAGTTATAGTAGGGACAGGGTCAATCAGCCCCAGCATTTT.

The rearrangement uses TRBV12-5 and TRBJ2-5; weak D call: TRBD2 (5 bases). Trimming stripped 1 base from V and 2 bases from J, with 8 bases between. This CDR3 is built from 14 residues. Germline values: CDR1 LGHNT, CDR2 FRNRAP. The CDR3 loop reads CASGLGTSQETQYF. The CDR3 region has the DNA TGTGCTAGTGGTTTGGGAACTAGTCAAGAGACCCAGTACTTC.

This clone was found a few times. This CDR3 reads CASGMYGTGGYTF. The CDR3 nucleotides are TGTGCCAGCGGGATGTATGGGACAGGCGGCTACACCTTC. The chain uses TRBV6-5 and TRBJ1-2; 8 bases fit TRBD1. Germline V CDR1 and CDR2: MNHEY, SVGAGI. The CDR3 is made up of 13 amino acids. The V and J ends lost 8 bases and 8 bases, in that order; junction bases with no gene match: 10.

Concerning this clone: Because it lacks the conserved phenylalanine or tryptophan at the end, this CDR3 is likely a read error. Because the CDR3's place on the DNA is in doubt, the DNA is left out and the CDR3 is given as listed by TCRdb. The chain carries TRBV18 and TRBJ1-2; the table calls TRBD1, which could not be checked here. Including both end residues, the CDR3 is 12 amino acids long. Germline V gene lookup returns CDR1 KGHSH and CDR2 LQKENI. The CDR3 here is CASSPLVQPVSY.

The rearrangement joins TRBV29-1 to TRBJ1-2; D possibly corresponds to TRBD1 (6 bases). V lost 6 bases, J lost 0 bases, and 14 bases lay in between. The germline V gene has CDR1 SQVTM and CDR2 ANQGSEA. CDR3 length equals 14 residues. The CDR3 spells CSVGGLYSNYGYTF. The DNA of the CDR3 is TGCAGCGTGGGGGGGCTATATTCTAACTATGGCTACACCTTC.

V usage is TRBV5-1 and J usage is TRBJ1-2; no reliable D call. V was clipped by 0 bases and J by 1 base, with 10 bases between them. The germline CDR1 and CDR2 sequences are SGHRS and YFSETQ. The CDR3 runs to 15 residues. The CDR3 is CASSLDSPINYGYTF. The CDR3 DNA sequence: TGCGCCAGCAGCTTGGATAGCCCCATTAACTATGGCTACACCTTC.

This clone was detected only a few times. The chain links TRBV27 to TRBJ2-1; 7 bases line up with TRBD1. CDR3 length: 14 amino acids. V shed 0 bases, J shed 4 bases, and the junction held 0 bases outside the gene matches. CDR1 is MNHEY and CDR2 is SMNVEV in the germline V gene (reference sequence). The CDR3 region is CASSLSGQYNEQFF. The CDR3 region has the DNA TGTGCCAGCAGTTTATCGGGACAGTACAATGAGCAGTTCTTC.

The V gene is TRBV2, the J gene TRBJ2-5; 12 positions match TRBD2. The CDR3 consists of 14 residues. The trim removed 6 bases at V and 1 base at J, leaving 0 bases unmatched. Germline loops: CDR1 SNHLY, CDR2 FYNNEI. The CDR3 DNA sequence: TGTGCCAGCAGACTAGCGGGGGGCCAAGAGACCCAGTACTTC. It yields the protein CASRLAGGQETQYF.

The chain joins TRBV29-1 to TRBJ2-7; possible D gene TRBD1, 6 bases. The V end lost 6 bases, the J end lost 4 bases, and 22 bases lay between the germline ends. Looked up from germline, CDR1 is SQVTM and CDR2 is ANQGSEA. CDR3 length equals 15 residues. CDR3 sequence (DNA): TGCAGCGTAGGATTTCCCGGGACATCAAAGTACGAGCAGTACTTC. Amino acid sequence: CSVGFPGTSKYEQYF.

V gene TRBV5-6 combines with J gene TRBJ2-1; tentative D call: TRBD1 (6 bases). Trimming cost V 4 bases and J 4 bases, with 9 bases left between them. The CDR3 runs 13 residues. CDR1 is SGHDT, CDR2 YYEEEE, per germline. CDR3 amino acids: CASSLDRYNEQFF. CDR3 in DNA: TGTGCCAGCAGCCTAGACAGGTACAATGAGCAGTTCTTC. Variable domain in full (rest from reference TRBV5-6 and TRBJ2-1): DAGVTQSPTHLIKTRGQQVTLRCSPKSGHDTVSWYQQALGQGPQFIFQYYEEEERQRGNFPDRFSGHQFPNYSSELNVNALLLGDSALYLCASSLDRYNEQFFGPGTRLTVL.

This clone was seen ten or more times. The J gene is TRBJ1-1, the V gene TRBV7-9; 7 bases map to TRBD1. V trimming: 6 bases; J trimming: 1 base; junction bases outside the gene matches: 8. Germline lookup yields CDR1 SEHNR and CDR2 FQNEAQ (reference sequence). This CDR3 spans 15 amino acids. This CDR3 is CASRLGTAQNTEAFF. The CDR3 DNA reads TGTGCCAGCAGACTCGGGACAGCCCAGAACACTGAAGCTTTCTTT.

The chain employs TRBV6-5 and TRBJ2-1, with D perhaps TRBD2 (6 bases). Trimming removed 6 bases at V and 7 bases at J, with 16 bases between. Germline CDR1 and CDR2: MNHEY and SVGAGI. The CDR3 is 14 amino acids. CDR3 sequence: CASRPRRLVNEQFF. DNA for the CDR3: TGTGCCAGCAGGCCCCGTAGACTAGTAAATGAGCAGTTCTTC.

J is TRBJ2-1 and V is TRBV9; the match to TRBD1 covers 7 bases. This CDR3 spans 15 amino acids. Germline CDR1 SGDLS, CDR2 YYNGEE. The V gene end was trimmed by 4 bases and the J gene end by 3 bases; junction bases not matched to a gene: 7. The DNA for the CDR3 is TGTGCCAGCAGCCCCCAAGGGGGCAGCTACAATGAGCAGTTCTTC. Translated, it gives CASSPQGGSYNEQFF.

The chain has TRBV6-5 and TRBJ1-2; TRBD1 might be the D (6 bases). The CDR3 covers 15 residues. From germline, CDR1 is MNHEY and CDR2 SVGAGI. V lost 4 bases, J lost 0 bases, and 12 bases lay in between. The CDR3 reads CASSSGGASNYGYTF. The CDR3, as DNA: TGTGCCAGCAGTTCGGGGGGCGCTTCTAACTATGGCTACACCTTC.

The V call is TRBV14, the J call TRBJ2-1; D might be TRBD2 (6 bases). Germline CDR1 reads SGHDN; CDR2 reads FVKESK. Trimming took 5 bases from V and 1 from J, leaving 18 bases between them. The CDR3 extends over 17 amino acids. The CDR3 spells CASSSRRGGASYNEQFF. The DNA for the CDR3 is TGTGCCAGCAGCTCTAGAAGAGGCGGGGCGTCCTACAATGAGCAGTTCTTC.

V gene TRBV30 combines with J gene TRBJ1-6; D is unclear. The V end was cut by 3 bases, the J end by 4 bases, with 7 bases between. This CDR3 comprises 13 residues. Germline values: CDR1 GTSNPN, CDR2 SVGIG (reference sequence). CDR3 bases: TGTGCCTGGAGCGAACAGTATAATTCACCCCTCCACTTT. Its translation: CAWSEQYNSPLHF.

This clone appeared a few times. This rearrangement joins TRBV30 to TRBJ1-4; TRBD1 matches 9 bases. This CDR3 spans 15 amino acids. From germline, CDR1 is GTSNPN and CDR2 SVGIG (reference sequence). After removal of 1 base from V and 8 bases from J, the junction contained 8 bases not matched to a gene. The CDR3 bases are TGTGCCTGGAGTGAAGTGGACAGGGGTACCGAAAAACTGTTTTTT. Amino acid sequence: CAWSEVDRGTEKLFF.

This clone came up once. The CDR3 protein is CASWPRSYEQYF. The CDR3 DNA sequence: TGCGCCAGCTGGCCCCGGAGCTACGAGCAGTACTTC. The chain is built from TRBV5-1 and TRBJ2-7; D is unresolved. This CDR3 has 12 residues. Trimming stripped 7 bases from V and 3 bases from J, with 11 bases between. Germline loops: CDR1 SGHRS, CDR2 YFSETQ.

CDR3 DNA: TGTGCCAGTAAACGTGGGGGGGGACAGCCTCATCAGTACTTC. It yields the protein CASKRGGGQPHQYF. J is TRBJ2-7 and V is TRBV6-5; D may match TRBD1 or TRBD2 (7 bases each). This CDR3 has 14 residues. Germline CDR1 is MNHEY and CDR2 is SVGAGI. The V end lost 9 bases, the J end lost 10 bases, and 25 bases lay between the germline ends.

The sample holds a few counts of this clone. The chain has TRBV29-1 and TRBJ2-5, with TRBD2 as a possible D gene (5 bases). Germline V gene data show CDR1 as SQVTM and CDR2 as ANQGSEA. V gave up 0 bases and J gave up 0 bases, with 11 bases separating them. The length of the CDR3 is 15 residues. CDR3 region: CSVEDGNTYQETQYF. The CDR3 DNA reads as TGCAGCGTTGAAGACGGGAACACGTACCAAGAGACCCAGTACTTC.

In this sample, this clone turned up once. The V and J genes are TRBV7-9 and TRBJ1-1; D gene uncertain. The CDR3 extends over 14 amino acids. Trimming took off 3 bases at V and 0 bases at J, with 8 bases between the two ends. CDR1 is SEHNR and CDR2 is FQNEAQ in the germline V gene (reference sequence). The CDR3 is CASSFDAVNTEAFF. CDR3 sequence (DNA): TGTGCCAGCAGCTTTGATGCCGTGAACACTGAAGCTTTCTTT. Based on the CDR3 plus reference TRBV7-9 and TRBJ1-1, the full variable domain is DTGVSQNPRHKITKRGQNVTFRCDPISEHNRLYWYRQTLGQGPEFLTYFQNEAQLEKSRLLSDRFSAERPKGSFSTLEIQRTEQGDSAMYLCASSFDAVNTEAFFGQGTRLTVV.

CDR3 residues: CASSPLGAATNYGYTF. The CDR3 DNA is TGTGCCAGCTCTCCCCTCGGGGCAGCTACTAACTATGGCTACACCTTC. V usage is TRBV18 and J usage is TRBJ1-2, with D maybe TRBD1 (5 bases). The CDR3 has 16 residues. CDR1 is KGHSH and CDR2 is LQKENI in the germline V gene. V gave up 6 bases and J gave up 0 bases, with 17 bases separating them.

This clone was seen a few times. This chain uses TRBV2 with TRBJ1-4, with D unresolved. Germline loops: CDR1 SNHLY, CDR2 FYNNEI. The CDR3 covers 15 residues. The ends were cut back, 0 bases at V and 5 bases at J, with 10 bases in the middle. The CDR3 spells CASSEAFKGNEKLFF. DNA of the CDR3: TGTGCCAGCAGTGAAGCGTTTAAAGGGAATGAAAAACTGTTTTTT. The full variable domain, completed using reference TRBV2 and TRBJ1-4, is EPEVTQTPSHQVTQMGQEVILRCVPISNHLYFYWYRQILGQKVEFLVSFYNNEISEKSEIFDDQFSVERPDGSNFTLKIRSTKLEDSAMYFCASSEAFKGNEKLFFGSGTQLSVL.